This T cell receptor (beta chain) stems from a study of cytomegalovirus exposure and HLA in healthy donors. Overall study results and limits: Among the most significant clusters, several appeared linked to common viral pathogens in a later analysis.

This clone was counted between two and nine times. Its antigen remains unidentified. Sampled while nominally healthy, donors likely had unrecorded immune exposures. Primers for the PCR totalled 60 Vbeta and 13 Jbeta. The assay was immunoSEQ multiplex PCR, and TCRdb's table has in-frame clones only and misses some. The sample holds around 80,000 clones, around 78% seen once. This TCR was recovered from a man younger than 30 in good health and CMV-seropositive. Sequenced sample: PBMCs.

The CDR3 reads CASSTGYPNIQYF. CDR3 coding DNA: TGTGCCAGCAGCACAGGGTACCCAAACATTCAGTACTTC. This chain uses TRBV14 with TRBJ2-4; the D gene is possibly TRBD1 (6 bases). V lost 5 bases and J lost 6, with 11 bases in between. Germline-derived CDR1 and CDR2 are SGHDN and FVKESK. The CDR3 contains 13 residues.